Here is one T cell receptor (beta chain) with its context. The antigen remains undetermined. Quantitative 5'-RACE with molecular barcodes was used to make the TCR beta libraries. A single record per CDR3 protein comes from TCRdb applying MiXCR to the 5' RACE reads. Of about 340,000 distinct CDR3 sequences in the sample, approximately 15% are singletons; the top ten hold about 1%. The data were taken from a study of CD8 T cells in ankylosing spondylitis. The CDR3 is 14 amino acids. V shed 6 bases and J shed 0 bases, with 9 bases lying between them. Overall study results and limits: Earlier studies detected some motif variants in reactive arthritis synovial fluid and blood. Blood from ankylosing spondylitis patients appeared to carry a characteristic roughly eight-variant TCR beta motif. Matched ankylosing spondylitis synovial fluid reportedly showed significant enrichment of disease-linked clones.

The chain couples TRBV12-3 or TRBV12-4 to TRBJ2-1, with a tentative D call TRBD2 (5 bases). The TCR sequence derives from a male donor with ankylosing spondylitis or in good health (not recorded which). The sequencing sample was made of blood, either unsorted or a sorted T cell fraction (not recorded which). The CDR3 DNA is TGTGCCAGCAGATCTAGCAGCTCCTACAATGAGCAGTTCTTC. It yields the protein CASRSSSSYNEQFF.